The subject of this entry is one TCR beta chain. The sample comes from a study of blood T cell repertoires in COVID-19. Sequencing was performed with immunoSEQ multiplex PCR; in TCRdb, only in-frame clones are kept and a portion is missing. Of about 150,000 clones in the sample, roughly nine tenths were seen once. Those who participated ranged in age from about 18 to 89 years and resided in 20 to 30 US areas. The length of the CDR3 is 16 residues. Trimming pared 2 bases from V and 0 bases from J, leaving 11 bases between. Germline V gene lookup returns CDR1 SGHRS and CDR2 YFSETQ. This receptor was identified in a woman aged 45-59 years who had recovered from COVID-19. The chain couples TRBV5-1 to TRBJ2-2, with no clear D. Sequencing used PBMCs or T cells enriched from blood (not recorded which). The CDR3 loop is CASSFQATPNTGELFF. In DNA, the CDR3 is TGCGCCAGCAGCTTTCAGGCTACCCCGAACACCGGGGAGCTGTTTTTT. The variable domain in full, with the rest retrieved from reference TRBV5-1 and TRBJ2-2, is KAGVTQTPRYLIKTRGQQVTLSCSPISGHRSVSWYQQTPGQGLQFLFEYFSETQRNKGNFPGRFSGRQFSNSRSEMNVSTLELGDSALYLCASSFQATPNTGELFFGEGSRLTVL.